This T cell receptor (beta chain) comes out of a study of blood T cell repertoires in COVID-19. Study at large: Sources were T cells, B-cell-depleted T cells, or PBMCs; the material itself was cDNA or gDNA.

Authors' data handling: Nucleated cell number was recorded as an estimate derived from reference gene primer amplification. TCRdb keeps only in-frame clones here, not all; method: immunoSEQ multiplex PCR. The DNA gave D and trimming, while V, J and clone size come from that table. The table has about 340,000 clones, about 86% seen once. Trimming took 5 bases from V and 1 from J, leaving 17 bases between them. Germline CDR1 SGHTA, CDR2 FQGTGA. The length of the CDR3 is 16 residues. Patients from Seattle were sampled longitudinally, starting during active infection. Input material: peripheral blood. The origin of this receptor is a woman aged 60-75 years with COVID-19, enrolled during active disease. J is TRBJ1-2 and V is TRBV7-3, with a tentative D call TRBD1 (6 bases). CDR3 coding DNA: TGTGCCAGCAGCCCAGACGGACAGATACTTAACTATGGCTACACCTTC. Translated, it gives CASSPDGQILNYGYTF. Using reference TRBV7-3 and TRBJ1-2 for the parts outside the CDR3, the full variable domain is GAGVSQTPSNKVTEKGKYVELRCDPISGHTALYWYRQSLGQGPEFLIYFQGTGAADDSGLPNDRFFAVRPEGSVSTLKIQRTERGDSAVYLCASSPDGQILNYGYTFGSGTRLTVV.